The 30 T cell receptor beta chains below all came from one sample that was sequenced in a study of response to subunit inactivated influenza vaccine. TCRdb reprocessed the RT-PCR reads with MiXCR, giving one entry per CDR3 protein. The sample has under 800,000 distinct CDR3 sequences, roughly 13% seen once. This specimen was PBMCs from blood, taken 14 days before vaccination. Receptor source: a man between 45 and 60 years old who received an inactivated influenza vaccine.

This clonotype has more than one count but fewer than ten. This rearrangement joins TRBV20-1 to TRBJ1-3; TRBD1 is a possible D gene (6 bases). Germline V gene data show CDR1 as DFQATT and CDR2 as SNEGSKA (reference sequence). This CDR3 spans 14 amino acids. Trimming took 0 bases from V and 3 from J, leaving 9 bases between them. CDR3 protein: CSARDGGLGNTIYF. CDR3 coding DNA: TGCAGTGCTAGAGACGGGGGGCTTGGAAACACCATATATTTT.

This clonotype was counted many times. The chain recombines TRBV24-1 with TRBJ2-3; no firm D call. The CDR3 has 11 residues. The germline V gene has CDR1 KGHDR and CDR2 SFDVKD. V lost 6 bases, J lost 7 bases, and 7 bases lay in between. The CDR3 region is CATSLMNTQYF. The CDR3 bases are TGTGCCACCAGTCTCATGAATACGCAGTATTTT.

V usage is TRBV6-2 or TRBV6-3 and J usage is TRBJ2-3; TRBD1 matches 7 bases. The CDR3 extends over 15 amino acids. Germline values: CDR1 MNHEY, CDR2 SVGEGT. V lost 6 bases to trimming and J lost 5 bases; unmatched junction nucleotides: 11. The CDR3 sequence: CASSTGDIGEDTQYF. The CDR3 DNA reads as TGTGCCAGCAGCACAGGGGATATCGGAGAAGATACGCAGTATTTT.

The rearrangement joins TRBV27 to TRBJ2-7, with a possible D match to TRBD1 (6 bases). CDR1 and CDR2 (germline): MNHEY, SMNVEV (reference sequence). The ends were cut back, 9 bases at V and 3 bases at J, with 12 bases in the middle. The CDR3 is 12 residues long. The CDR3 nucleotides are TGTGCCAGTTGGACAGTGGGCTACGAGCAGTACTTC. Translated: CASWTVGYEQYF.

The chain carries TRBV20-1 and TRBJ2-2, with unresolved D. The length of the CDR3 is 14 residues. The germline V gene has CDR1 DFQATT and CDR2 SNEGSKA (reference sequence). V was clipped by 6 bases and J by 2 bases, with 13 bases between them. The chain's CDR3 is CSAPNYDNTGELFF. CDR3 in DNA: TGCAGTGCACCTAACTACGACAACACCGGGGAGCTGTTTTTT.

This clonotype was counted between two and nine times. V and J are TRBV9 and TRBJ2-2, with 8 bases identical to TRBD1. Per germline, CDR1 SGDLS and CDR2 YYNGEE. The V segment lost 1 base and the J segment 4 bases; nucleotides outside the gene matches: 3. This CDR3 comprises 15 residues. The CDR3 DNA reads TGTGCCAGCAGCGTAAGGACAGGGTTCACCGGGGAGCTGTTTTTT. This translates into CASSVRTGFTGELFF. The full variable domain, in which reference TRBV9 and TRBJ2-2 provide the parts outside the CDR3, is DSGVTQTPKHLITATGQRVTLRCSPRSGDLSVYWYQQSLDQGLQFLIQYYNGEERAKGNILERFSAQQFPDLHSELNLSSLELGDSALYFCASSVRTGFTGELFFGEGSRLTVL.

This clonotype was picked up a small number of times. The chain employs TRBV19 and TRBJ1-5, with D tentatively TRBD1 (6 bases). The CDR3 covers 15 residues. Trimming stripped 5 bases from V and 5 bases from J, with 16 bases between. Germline values: CDR1 LNHDA, CDR2 SQIVND (reference sequence). The CDR3: CASSGIQGSHQPQHF. CDR3 DNA sequence: TGTGCCAGTAGTGGAATACAGGGAAGTCATCAGCCCCAGCATTTT.

V usage is TRBV11-2 and J usage is TRBJ2-5; the D is unclear. The germline V gene has CDR1 SGHAT and CDR2 FQNNGV. This CDR3 region has 14 residues. Trimming left V 4 bases short and J 2 bases short, with 11 bases between. The CDR3 reads CASSSLAFQETQYF. DNA for the CDR3: TGTGCCAGCAGCTCACTGGCGTTTCAAGAGACCCAGTACTTC.

This chain joins TRBV18 and TRBJ2-3; TRBD2 agrees at 12 bases. The CDR3 contains 16 residues. The germline V gene encodes CDR1 KGHSH and CDR2 LQKENI. V lost 2 bases to trimming and J lost 11 bases; unmatched junction nucleotides: 11. Here the CDR3 reads CASSPTASGRDNKQYF. CDR3 nucleotide sequence: TGTGCCAGCTCACCAACCGCTAGCGGGAGGGATAATAAGCAGTATTTT.

This chain uses TRBV20-1 with TRBJ2-7; the D gene is possibly TRBD2 (6 bases). This CDR3 is built from 15 residues. V was shortened by 1 base and J by 0 bases, with 13 bases between the two germline ends. Germline CDR1 reads DFQATT; CDR2 reads SNEGSKA (reference sequence). The CDR3 DNA is TGCAGTGCTAGAGTTGGAGGGAGGCCCTCCTACGAGCAGTACTTC. It specifies CSARVGGRPSYEQYF.

The J gene is TRBJ2-3, the V gene TRBV20-1, with 9 bases fitting TRBD2. The CDR3 extends over 15 amino acids. The ends lost 6 bases at V and 2 bases at J; junction bases unmatched: 9. From germline, CDR1 is DFQATT and CDR2 SNEGSKA (reference sequence). CDR3 sequence: CSAAGLAGHTDTQYF. The CDR3 region has the DNA TGCAGTGCCGCCGGGCTAGCGGGACACACAGATACGCAGTATTTT.

The chain combines TRBV3-1 with TRBJ2-5; TRBD1 matches at 8 bases. This CDR3 is built from 17 residues. J lost 2 bases, V lost 4 bases, and 12 bases had no gene match. Germline V gene data show CDR1 as LGHDT and CDR2 as YNNKEL (reference sequence). CDR3: CASSLSYRTGRQETQYF. CDR3 DNA sequence: TGTGCCAGCAGCCTAAGCTACCGGACAGGGAGGCAAGAGACCCAGTACTTC.

This clonotype was recorded many times. The V gene is TRBV30, the J gene TRBJ2-7, with D possibly matching TRBD1 (5 bases). CDR1 and CDR2 from the germline V gene are GTSNPN and SVGIG (reference sequence). Trimming removed 0 bases from V and 5 bases from J, with 11 bases in between. The CDR3 extends over 13 amino acids. This CDR3 reads CAWSVDGHDEQYF. As DNA, the CDR3 is TGTGCCTGGAGTGTGGACGGACACGACGAGCAGTACTTC.

This clonotype occurred many times. This chain uses TRBV7-2 with TRBJ1-5, with D unresolved. V dropped 4 bases and J dropped 0 bases, with 7 bases sitting between them. Germline loops: CDR1 SGHTA, CDR2 FQGNSA. The CDR3 spans 14 residues. The CDR3 DNA is TGTGCCAGCAGCTCGTATTATAGCAATCAGCCCCAGCATTTT. Amino acid sequence: CASSSYYSNQPQHF.

The chain uses TRBV30 and TRBJ1-5; D is unclear. Germline CDR1 reads GTSNPN; CDR2 reads SVGIG (reference sequence). The CDR3 length is 14 residues. Trimming took off 2 bases at V and 1 base at J, with 9 bases between the two ends. CDR3 nucleotide sequence: TGTGCCTGGAGTCACTTTTTGAGCAATCAGCCCCAGCATTTT. As protein: CAWSHFLSNQPQHF. Full variable domain (rest looked up from reference TRBV30 and TRBJ1-5): SQTIHQWPATLVQPVGSPLSLECTVEGTSNPNLYWYRQAAGRGLQLLFYSVGIGQISSEVPQNLSASRPQDRQFILSSKKLLLSDSGFYLCAWSHFLSNQPQHFGDGTRLSIL.

This chain connects TRBV4-3 to TRBJ2-1, with D hard to call. The V end lost 0 bases, the J end lost 9 bases, and 12 bases lay between the germline ends. Germline CDR1 and CDR2: LGHNA and YSLEER. The CDR3 has 14 residues. The CDR3, as DNA: TGCGCCAGCAGCCAAGAGGTCAATTGGGGTGAGCAGTTCTTC. Its protein product is CASSQEVNWGEQFF.

The rearrangement links TRBV18 to TRBJ2-2; TRBD2 might be the D (5 bases). Per the germline V gene, CDR1 is KGHSH and CDR2 is LQKENI. This CDR3 is 14 amino acids long. Trimming removed 0 bases at V and 6 bases at J, with 8 bases between. CDR3 in amino acids: CASSPPMRAGELFF. The CDR3 bases are TGTGCCAGCTCACCACCCATGCGGGCCGGGGAGCTGTTTTTT.

This clonotype was detected a few times. CDR3 DNA sequence: TGCAGTGCTAGAGGAGGAGGTAGCGGGAGAAGTTATGAGCAGTTCTTC. Translating it yields CSARGGGSGRSYEQFF. The V and J genes are TRBV20-1 and TRBJ2-1; 9 bases are a match to TRBD2. This CDR3 has 16 amino acids. The ends lost 1 base at V and 8 bases at J; junction bases unmatched: 12. Germline CDR1 DFQATT, CDR2 SNEGSKA (reference sequence).

This clonotype was counted many times. This chain connects TRBV10-3 to TRBJ1-5, with 7 positions matching TRBD1. The CDR3 covers 14 residues. CDR1 and CDR2 (germline): ENHRY, SYGVKD. V trimming: 10 bases; J trimming: 2 bases; junction bases outside the gene matches: 8. The CDR3 DNA reads TGTGCCACGCAGGCCGGGACAGGCAATCAGCCCCAGCATTTT. This codes for CATQAGTGNQPQHF.

This clonotype was seen only a few times. This sequence joins TRBV7-9 and TRBJ2-1, with 9 bases identical to TRBD2. The germline CDR1 and CDR2 sequences are SEHNR and FQNEAQ (reference sequence). V dropped 3 bases and J dropped 8; count of bases not matched to a gene: 8. CDR3 length equals 15 residues. Written as DNA, the CDR3 is TGTGCCAGCAGCTTTGGCGGGAGGGCCAACGATGAGCAGTTCTTC. Amino acid sequence: CASSFGGRANDEQFF.

This clonotype was seen a few times. This chain links TRBV5-1 with TRBJ1-2; weak D call: TRBD1 (6 bases). V dropped 0 bases and J dropped 3 bases, with 12 bases sitting between them. The CDR3 runs to 15 residues. The germline V gene encodes CDR1 SGHRS and CDR2 YFSETQ. CDR3 protein: CASSLGGTSDYGYTF. For the CDR3, the DNA is TGCGCCAGCAGCTTGGGCGGGACATCCGACTATGGCTACACCTTC.

The sample holds a few counts of this clonotype. The chain has TRBV3-1 and TRBJ2-3; D may be TRBD1 (6 bases). Trimming took 2 bases from V and 7 from J, leaving 10 bases between them. From germline, CDR1 is LGHDT and CDR2 YNNKEL (reference sequence). The CDR3 extends over 13 amino acids. The CDR3 reads CASSQKGDNTQYF. The CDR3, as DNA: TGTGCCAGCAGCCAAAAGGGGGACAATACGCAGTATTTT.

There are a few counts of this clonotype. V gene TRBV28 combines with J gene TRBJ1-1, with D maybe TRBD1 (5 bases). The V end lost 4 bases, the J end lost 7 bases, and 22 bases lay between the germline ends. Looked up from germline, CDR1 is MDHEN and CDR2 is SYDVKM. CDR3 length: 16 residues. CDR3 loop: CASSYSGTTSTYEAFF. The CDR3 DNA sequence: TGTGCCAGCAGTTACTCCGGGACTACAAGTACCTATGAAGCTTTCTTT.

In this sample, this clonotype turned up a few times. The chain uses TRBV6-6 and TRBJ2-1; TRBD2 matches at 10 bases. After removal of 7 bases from V and 9 bases from J, the junction contained 6 bases not matched to a gene. This CDR3 has 13 amino acids. Germline CDR1 reads MNHNY; CDR2 reads SVGAGI (reference sequence). CDR3 residues: CASILLAGSEQFF. In DNA form, the CDR3 reads TGTGCCAGCATCCTACTAGCGGGATCTGAGCAGTTCTTC.

The genes are TRBV12-3 or TRBV12-4 and TRBJ1-5; 9 bases match TRBD1. This CDR3 has 13 residues. V shed 8 bases, J shed 5 bases, and the junction held 4 bases outside the gene matches. As DNA, the CDR3 is TGTGCCAGCCGACAGGGGGGCCATCAGCCCCAGCATTTT. Its protein is CASRQGGHQPQHF.

This clonotype has a handful of counts. The chain is built from TRBV10-3 and TRBJ2-1; D remains ambiguous. Between the trimmed V and J ends, which lost 0 bases and 0 bases, there was a span of 6 bases. Germline values: CDR1 ENHRY, CDR2 SYGVKD. The CDR3 sequence is 15 residues long. CDR3 sequence reads: CAISESVSSYNEQFF. The CDR3 nucleotides read TGTGCCATCAGTGAGTCTGTTAGCTCCTACAATGAGCAGTTCTTC.

The chain has TRBV20-1 and TRBJ2-1; the D gene could be TRBD1 or TRBD2 (5 bases each). Germline V gene lookup returns CDR1 DFQATT and CDR2 SNEGSKA (reference sequence). This CDR3 has 16 residues. V was pared by 4 bases and J by 0 bases, with 16 bases between. The CDR3 protein is CSAIDRGTSSYNEQFF. The CDR3 DNA reads as TGCAGTGCTATTGATCGTGGGACGAGCTCCTACAATGAGCAGTTCTTC.

The chain carries TRBV10-3 and TRBJ2-3, with D possibly being TRBD1 (5 bases). V lost 11 bases, J lost 2 bases, and 14 bases lay in between. The CDR3 is 13 amino acids. Germline V CDR1 and CDR2: ENHRY, SYGVKD. The CDR3 spells CASQGRYTDTQYF. The CDR3 DNA reads TGTGCCTCGCAGGGTCGATACACAGATACGCAGTATTTT.

This clonotype was seen a handful of times. The chain joins TRBV11-1 to TRBJ2-1; 10 positions match TRBD2. Trimming removed 4 bases from V and 7 bases from J; junction bases left unmatched: 7. This CDR3 region has 15 residues. Per the germline V gene, CDR1 is SGHAT and CDR2 is FQDESV (reference sequence). CDR3 nucleotides: TGTGCCAGCAGCTGGAGCGGGGGGGCTGGGAATGAGCAGTTCTTC. Protein sequence: CASSWSGGAGNEQFF.

The chain has TRBV11-1 and TRBJ2-1, with D unclear. Germline-derived CDR1 and CDR2 are SGHAT and FQDESV (reference sequence). V was shortened by 7 bases and J by 0 bases, with 19 bases between the two germline ends. The length of the CDR3 is 17 residues. CDR3 coding DNA: TGTGCCAGCAACTCTGGGATAGGGCGAGACTCCTACAATGAGCAGTTCTTC. Protein sequence: CASNSGIGRDSYNEQFF.